This T cell receptor (beta chain) was documented in a study of T-cell reconstitution after alpha-beta-depleted transplantation in children. Study-wide results and limits: Several hundred graft clones that had expanded were reportedly the source of alpha-beta T cells about two months after transplant. Newly made T cells mostly supplied T-cell counts and diversity one year after transplant.

Trimming shortened V by 0 bases and J by 0 bases, and 8 bases separated the two germline ends. CDR1 is KGHSY, CDR2 FQNENV, per germline. This CDR3 is built from 15 residues. The TCRbeta library was prepared with unique molecular identifiers. TCRdb analysed the PCR reads with MiXCR anew, one entry per CDR3 protein. The sample consists of about 610,000 distinct CDR3 sequences, 27% of them appearing once. Details on this clonotype: Its antigen is unknown.

The TCR originated in a boy under three years old with Wiskott-Aldrich syndrome, due to receive a stem cell transplant. The source was PBMCs, collected before TCRalphabeta/CD19-depleted stem cell transplant. This chain connects TRBV16 to TRBJ1-2; D remains unclear. The CDR3 is CASSQSPRTNYGYTF. Here the CDR3 DNA reads TGTGCCAGCAGCCAATCTCCCAGAACTAACTATGGCTACACCTTC.